Listed here is a single TCR beta chain. Its cognate antigen is unknown. This sample stems from a study of blood T cells in healthy people across ages. Study-level findings and limits: The lack of PBMC sorting stopped any conclusive naive versus antigen-experienced comparison. Measured against age, TCR beta diversity per million T cells decreased in a roughly linear manner.

V was clipped by 1 base and J by 7 bases, with 23 bases between them. This CDR3 contains 17 residues. CDR1 and CDR2 from the germline V gene are SGHRS and YFSETQ. Every sample yielded at least 6.5 million isolated PBMCs. With a J-beta primer mix and a sample-barcoded 5' primer, a second PCR ran roughly 7 to 11 cycles. TCRdb ran MiXCR on the 5' RACE reads and lists one entry per CDR3 protein. The sample carries about 780,000 distinct CDR3 sequences, about 46% recorded once. The V and J genes are TRBV5-1 and TRBJ2-5, with D possibly matching TRBD2 (6 bases). The material sequenced was blood. This sequence originates from a man aged 80 or over in good health. The CDR3 is CASSLFSSGGAVRTQYF. In nucleotides, the CDR3 is TGCGCCAGCAGCTTGTTCTCAAGTGGCGGGGCGGTGAGGACCCAGTACTTC.